The 4 T cell receptor beta chains given below trace back to one sample, sequenced in a study of T-cell memory formation after mild COVID-19. TCRdb ran MiXCR on the 5' RACE reads and lists one entry per CDR3 protein. The sample yields about half a million distinct CDR3 sequences, over 15% seen once. Material for sequencing was PBMCs or a T cell subset sorted from them (not recorded which). The receptors come from an adult woman who had mild COVID-19 (a few samples of this study predate the infection). Cell type and time point are not known.

This sequence joins TRBV7-3 and TRBJ2-3; D is unclear. The germline gives CDR1 SGHTA, CDR2 FQGTGA. CDR3 length: 13 amino acids. Deletions cut 4 bases from V and 6 bases from J, with 11 bases between. The CDR3 sequence is CASSSSAGDTQYF. As DNA, the CDR3 is TGTGCCAGCAGCTCCTCGGCCGGTGATACGCAGTATTTT.

This clonotype was detected a few times. V and J are TRBV3-1 and TRBJ1-6; 7 nucleotides agree with TRBD1. Germline V gene data show CDR1 as LGHDT and CDR2 as YNNKEL (reference sequence). The CDR3 is 15 amino acids. Trimming at V came to 1 base and at J to 10 bases, leaving 7 bases not matched to a gene. The CDR3 region has the DNA TGTGCCAGCAGCCAAGCGAGCAGGGGGAGATCACCCCTCCACTTT. Encoded protein: CASSQASRGRSPLHF.

This clonotype was seen only a few times. This chain uses TRBV27 with TRBJ1-2; 10 bases are a match to TRBD1. This CDR3 has 15 residues. V dropped 2 bases and J dropped 5; count of bases not matched to a gene: 5. CDR1 MNHEY and CDR2 SMNVEV come from the germline V gene (reference sequence). DNA for the CDR3: TGTGCCAGCAGTTTAAGGGACAGGGGCCCGTATGGCTACACCTTC. Amino acid sequence: CASSLRDRGPYGYTF.

This clonotype is classed as hyperexpanded. V usage is TRBV12-3 or TRBV12-4 and J usage is TRBJ1-2; tentatively, D is TRBD1 (6 bases). The CDR3 has 15 amino acids. Trimming took 6 bases from V and 4 from J, leaving 18 bases between them. The CDR3 region is CASSSDRKPSYGYTF. DNA of the CDR3: TGTGCCAGCAGCTCCGACAGGAAACCCTCCTATGGCTACACCTTC.